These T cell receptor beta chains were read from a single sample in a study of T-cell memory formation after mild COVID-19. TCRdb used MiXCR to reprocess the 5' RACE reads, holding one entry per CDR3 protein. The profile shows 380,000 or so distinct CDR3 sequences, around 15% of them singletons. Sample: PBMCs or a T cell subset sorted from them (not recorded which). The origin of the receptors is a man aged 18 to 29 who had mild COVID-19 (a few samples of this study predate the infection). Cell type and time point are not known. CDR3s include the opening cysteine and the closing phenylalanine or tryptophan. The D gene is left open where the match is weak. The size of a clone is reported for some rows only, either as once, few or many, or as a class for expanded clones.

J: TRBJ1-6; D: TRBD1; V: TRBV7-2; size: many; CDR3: CASSLGGTGGSPLHF; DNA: TGTGCCAGCAGCTTAGGTGGGACAGGGGGCTCACCCCTCCACTTT
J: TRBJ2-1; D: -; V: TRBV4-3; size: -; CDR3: CASSQDIVGDDEQFF; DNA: TGCGCCAGCAGCCAAGACATAGTAGGCGACGATGAGCAGTTCTTC
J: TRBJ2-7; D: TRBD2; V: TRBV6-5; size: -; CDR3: CASSYSSGRTTYEQYF; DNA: TGTGCCAGCAGTTACTCTAGCGGGCGAACCACCTACGAGCAGTACTTC
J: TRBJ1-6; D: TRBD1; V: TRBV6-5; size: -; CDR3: CASSYSLKTGDNSPLHF; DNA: TGTGCCAGCAGTTACTCGCTTAAGACAGGGGATAATTCACCCCTCCACTTT
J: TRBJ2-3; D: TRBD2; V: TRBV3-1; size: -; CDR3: CASKQGLAVTDTQYF; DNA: TGTGCCAGTAAGCAGGGACTAGCGGTGACAGATACGCAGTATTTT
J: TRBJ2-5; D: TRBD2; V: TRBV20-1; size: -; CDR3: CSALSGTSNLETQYF; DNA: TGCAGTGCTCTATCCGGGACTAGTAATTTGGAGACCCAGTACTTC
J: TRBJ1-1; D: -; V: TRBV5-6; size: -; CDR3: CASSLLQGNTEAFF; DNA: TGTGCCAGCAGCTTGTTGCAGGGGAACACTGAAGCTTTCTTT
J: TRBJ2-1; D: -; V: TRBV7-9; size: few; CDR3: CASSLRGRDLNEQFF; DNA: TGTGCCAGCAGCTTACGGGGACGGGATCTCAATGAGCAGTTCTTC
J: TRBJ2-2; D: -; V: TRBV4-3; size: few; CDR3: CASSQDVSRELFF; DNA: TGCGCCAGCAGCCAAGATGTCAGCCGGGAGCTGTTTTTT
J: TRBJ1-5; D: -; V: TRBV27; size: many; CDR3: CASSTLPRAPNQPQHF; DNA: TGTGCCAGCAGCACCCTTCCCCGGGCCCCCAATCAGCCCCAGCATTTT
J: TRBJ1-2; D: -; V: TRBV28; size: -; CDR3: CASSRYGYTF; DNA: TGTGCCAGCAGCCGTTATGGCTACACCTTC
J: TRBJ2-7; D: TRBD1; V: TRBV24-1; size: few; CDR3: CATSEPGQGITYEQYF; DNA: TGTGCCACCAGTGAGCCGGGACAGGGGATAACCTACGAGCAGTACTTC
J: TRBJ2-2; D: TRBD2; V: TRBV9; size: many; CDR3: CASSVLRLAGNTGELFF; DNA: TGTGCCAGCAGCGTATTGCGACTAGCGGGGAACACCGGGGAGCTGTTTTTT
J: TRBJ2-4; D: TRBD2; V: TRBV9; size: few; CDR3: CASSVGLAGGLNIQYF; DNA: TGTGCCAGCAGCGTAGGACTAGCGGGGGGGCTGAACATTCAGTACTTC
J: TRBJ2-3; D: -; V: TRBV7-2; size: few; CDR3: CAGGGLTDTQYF; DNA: TGTGCCGGGGGGGGGCTCACAGATACGCAGTATTTT
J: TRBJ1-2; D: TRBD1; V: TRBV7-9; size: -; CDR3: CASSSQGAPGYTF; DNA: TGTGCCAGCAGCTCTCAGGGGGCGCCTGGCTACACCTTC
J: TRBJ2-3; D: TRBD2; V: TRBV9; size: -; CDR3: CASSETSGASGGTQYF; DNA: TGTGCCAGCAGCGAAACTAGCGGGGCTTCGGGCGGTACGCAGTATTTT
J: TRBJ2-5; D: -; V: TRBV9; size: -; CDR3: CASSPGVPGETQYF; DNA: TGTGCCAGCAGCCCCGGAGTACCGGGGGAGACCCAGTACTTC
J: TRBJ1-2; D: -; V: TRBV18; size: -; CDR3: CASSPMDDGGSYGYTF; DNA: TGTGCCAGCTCACCGATGGACGACGGTGGATCCTATGGCTACACCTTC
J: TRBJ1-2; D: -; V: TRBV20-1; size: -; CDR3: CSALTWDGGNFYGYTF; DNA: TGCAGTGCCCTCACCTGGGATGGCGGAAACTTCTATGGCTACACCTTC
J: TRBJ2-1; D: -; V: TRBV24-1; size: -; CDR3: CATSDAATSTDEQFF; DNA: TGTGCCACCAGTGACGCGGCAACTAGCACGGATGAGCAGTTCTTC
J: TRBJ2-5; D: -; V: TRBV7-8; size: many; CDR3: CASSIDRVRNPQETQYF; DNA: TGTGCCAGCAGCATAGATCGGGTCCGAAACCCACAAGAGACCCAGTACTTC
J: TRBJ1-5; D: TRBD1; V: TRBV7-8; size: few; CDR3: CASSPSLTGVYQPQHF; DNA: TGTGCCAGCAGCCCGAGTTTGACAGGGGTTTATCAGCCCCAGCATTTT
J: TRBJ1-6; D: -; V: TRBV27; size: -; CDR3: CASANRVDSPLHF; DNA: TGTGCCAGTGCAAACAGGGTTGATTCACCCCTCCACTTT
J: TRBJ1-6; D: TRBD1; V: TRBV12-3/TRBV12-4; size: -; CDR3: CAICRGNSPLHF; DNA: TGTGCCATCTGCAGGGGGAATTCACCCCTCCACTTT
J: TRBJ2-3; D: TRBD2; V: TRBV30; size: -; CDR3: CAWEGTSGDTQYF; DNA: TGTGCCTGGGAGGGGACTAGCGGAGATACGCAGTATTTT
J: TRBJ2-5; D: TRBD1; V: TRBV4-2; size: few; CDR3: CASSQPPGQGAYQETQYF; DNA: TGTGCCAGCAGCCAACCTCCGGGACAGGGGGCTTACCAAGAGACCCAGTACTTC
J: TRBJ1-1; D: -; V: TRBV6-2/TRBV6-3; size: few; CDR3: CASSLSHRMDSDTEAFF; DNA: TGTGCCAGCAGCCTATCCCACAGAATGGACTCGGACACTGAAGCTTTCTTT
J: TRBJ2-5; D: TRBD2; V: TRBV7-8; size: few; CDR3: CASSNYSGGRETQYF; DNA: TGTGCCAGCAGTAATTATAGCGGGGGCCGGGAGACCCAGTACTTC
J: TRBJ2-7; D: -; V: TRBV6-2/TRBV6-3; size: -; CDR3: CASSYSLGETNSYEQYF; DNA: TGTGCCAGCAGTTACTCCCTGGGGGAGACAAACTCCTACGAGCAGTACTTC
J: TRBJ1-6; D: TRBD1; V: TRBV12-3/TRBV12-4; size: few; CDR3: CASSQGQVNSPLHF; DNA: TGTGCCAGCAGCCAGGGACAGGTCAATTCACCCCTCCACTTT
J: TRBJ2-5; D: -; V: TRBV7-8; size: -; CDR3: CASSESGTPAGTQYF; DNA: TGTGCCAGCAGCGAATCCGGGACTCCTGCCGGGACCCAGTACTTC
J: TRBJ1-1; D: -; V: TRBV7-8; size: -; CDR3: CASSLVDRNTEAFF; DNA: TGTGCCAGCAGCTTGGTCGACAGGAACACTGAAGCTTTCTTT
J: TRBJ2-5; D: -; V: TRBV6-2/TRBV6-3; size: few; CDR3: CASSTGSVETQYF; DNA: TGTGCCAGCAGTACAGGGAGCGTAGAGACCCAGTACTTC
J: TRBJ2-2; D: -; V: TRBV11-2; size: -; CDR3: CASSLTPSTGELFF; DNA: TGTGCCAGCAGCTTAACACCTTCCACCGGGGAGCTGTTTTTT
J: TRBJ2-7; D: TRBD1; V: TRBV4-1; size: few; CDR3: CASSQDGTGWDEQYF; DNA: TGCGCCAGCAGCCAAGACGGGACAGGGTGGGACGAGCAGTACTTC
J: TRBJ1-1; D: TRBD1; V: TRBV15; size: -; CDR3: CATSWDRNTEAFF; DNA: TGTGCCACCAGCTGGGACAGGAACACTGAAGCTTTCTTT
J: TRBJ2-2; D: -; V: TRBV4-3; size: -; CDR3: CASSQDLSAAGELFF; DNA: TGCGCCAGCAGCCAAGATTTGAGTGCGGCCGGGGAGCTGTTTTTT
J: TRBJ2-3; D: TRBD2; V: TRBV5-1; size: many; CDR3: CASSLANSGGTDTQYF; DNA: TGCGCCAGCAGCTTGGCCAACAGCGGGGGGACAGATACGCAGTATTTT
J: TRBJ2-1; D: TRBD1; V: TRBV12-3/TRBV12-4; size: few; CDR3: CASSRTGFREQFF; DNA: TGTGCCAGCAGTCGGACAGGGTTCCGTGAGCAGTTCTTC
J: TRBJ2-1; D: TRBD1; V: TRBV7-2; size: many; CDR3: CASSLVGTGAQNEQFF; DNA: TGTGCCAGCAGCTTAGTGGGGACAGGGGCTCAGAATGAGCAGTTCTTC
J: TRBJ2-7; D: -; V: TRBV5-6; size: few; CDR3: CASSIGGNVYEQYF; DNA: TGTGCCAGCAGCATAGGGGGGAACGTTTACGAGCAGTACTTC
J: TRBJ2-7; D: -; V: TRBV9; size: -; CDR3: CASSVGGWSSYEQYF; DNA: TGTGCCAGCAGCGTTGGGGGTTGGAGCTCCTACGAGCAGTACTTC
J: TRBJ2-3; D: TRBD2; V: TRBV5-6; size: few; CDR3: CASSLRTSGDHTDTQYF; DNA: TGTGCCAGCAGCCTTCGGACTAGCGGGGATCACACAGATACGCAGTATTTT
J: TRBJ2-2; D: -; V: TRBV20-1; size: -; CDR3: CSAFRVGELFF; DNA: TGCAGTGCCTTCCGGGTCGGGGAGCTGTTTTTT
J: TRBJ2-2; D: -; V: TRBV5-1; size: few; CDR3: CASSSTALDGGELFF; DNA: TGCGCCAGCAGCTCGACAGCGCTGGACGGCGGGGAGCTGTTTTTT
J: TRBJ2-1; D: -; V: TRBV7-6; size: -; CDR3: CASTLGNREQFF; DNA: TGTGCCAGCACCCTGGGGAACCGAGAGCAGTTCTTC
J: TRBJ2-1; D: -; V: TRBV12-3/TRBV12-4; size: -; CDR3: CASNRPKSRNLYNEQFF; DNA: TGTGCCAGCAACCGCCCCAAATCGCGGAACCTATACAATGAGCAGTTCTTC
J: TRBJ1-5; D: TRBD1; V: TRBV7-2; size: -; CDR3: CASSSGQGSNQPQHF; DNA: TGTGCCAGCAGCTCAGGACAGGGGAGTAATCAGCCCCAGCATTTT